A selection of T cell receptor beta chains follows, all from one sample in a study of regulatory T cells in long-lasting Graves disease. TCRdb reprocessed the multiplex PCR reads via MiXCR and lists one record per CDR3 protein. The sample shows 520,000 or so distinct CDR3 sequences, approximately 12% of them seen only once. This sample also appeared in a second study, on T cells in Graves' hyperthyroidism and ophthalmopathy.

Source: peripheral blood mononuclear cells (PBMCs), taken at new diagnosis, from a patient treated with antithyroid drugs. The receptor set was obtained from a woman between 25 and 40 years old with Graves disease. Both conserved end residues are part of each CDR3. Each record gives: CDR3 DNA, CDR3 protein, clone size, J gene, V gene, D gene. A D gene is named only where the DNA matches it firmly. Clone size, where shown, is once, few, many, or a class for clones that have expanded.

TGCGCCAGCAGCCAAGATCGAGCCCAGCCCCAGCATTTT,CASSQDRAQPQHF,NA,TRBJ1-5,TRBV4-3,NA
TGTGCCAGCAGTTTTCGGCCTCCTACGCAGTATTTT,CASSFRPPTQYF,many,TRBJ2-3,TRBV12-3/TRBV12-4,NA
TGCAGTGCTAGAGGGGGGACTAGCGGAAACGAGCAGTACTTC,CSARGGTSGNEQYF,NA,TRBJ2-7,TRBV20-1,TRBD2
TGTGCCTGGAGTGTACCCTCGAGAGGGGGTGAAGCTTTCTTT,CAWSVPSRGGEAFF,many,TRBJ1-1,TRBV30,NA
TGTGCCAGTAGTATATCAGTAAACTATGGCTACACCTTC,CASSISVNYGYTF,many,TRBJ1-2,TRBV19,NA
TGTGCCAGTAGTATAGGAGCGGGAGGCGGGGACTACGAGCAGTACTTC,CASSIGAGGGDYEQYF,many,TRBJ2-7,TRBV19,TRBD2
TGTGCCAGCAGCCCCCCACTCGGGGGGAACTATGGCTACACCTTC,CASSPPLGGNYGYTF,NA,TRBJ1-2,TRBV27,NA
TGTGCCAGCAGCTTAGCTGGGACAGGGTATAATTCACCCCTCCACTTT,CASSLAGTGYNSPLHF,many,TRBJ1-6,TRBV7-8,TRBD1
TGTGCCAGCAGCGCCGCTTTTAGCGGGACCTACGAGCAGTACTTC,CASSAAFSGTYEQYF,few,TRBJ2-7,TRBV7-2,TRBD2
TGCAGTGCTAGGGGGACTAGCGGGAGGTTGGAGACCCAGTACTTC,CSARGTSGRLETQYF,many,TRBJ2-5,TRBV20-1,TRBD2
TGTGCCAGCAGCTTAGTGGCTAGCGGGAGGTGGGCTGAGCAGTTCTTC,CASSLVASGRWAEQFF,NA,TRBJ2-1,TRBV11-2,TRBD2
TGTGCCAGCAGTCCAACCAGACTAGCGGACAATGAGCAGTTCTTC,CASSPTRLADNEQFF,many,TRBJ2-1,TRBV27,TRBD2
TGTGCCAGCAGCTTAGGGGGACAGATCCCCTACGAGCAGTACTTC,CASSLGGQIPYEQYF,many,TRBJ2-7,TRBV11-2,TRBD1
TGTGCCACCAGTGATTCCCGCCGGGGAGGGAATAATTCACCCCTCCACTTT,CATSDSRRGGNNSPLHF,many,TRBJ1-6,TRBV24-1,NA
TGTGCCAGCTCACCAGGGAAAGGGAGGTCTGACACTGAAGCTTTCTTT,CASSPGKGRSDTEAFF,few,TRBJ1-1,TRBV18,NA
TGTGCCAGCAGTCGGAATACAGGTGGACTCAATCAGCCCCAGCATTTT,CASSRNTGGLNQPQHF,NA,TRBJ1-5,TRBV12-3/TRBV12-4,NA
TGTGCCAGCAGTTTTCCCGGGTTCTTT,CASSFPGFF,many,TRBJ1-1,TRBV27,NA
TGTGCCAGCAGCGACCAAGCGGTAACCTACGAGCAGTACTTC,CASSDQAVTYEQYF,many,TRBJ2-7,TRBV11-1,NA
TGTGCCAGCAGCGCAGGGGGACTAGCGGGAGCGGGGGAGACCCAGTACTTC,CASSAGGLAGAGETQYF,many,TRBJ2-5,TRBV11-1,TRBD2
TGTGCCAGCAGCCCAAAATCCAGGGGCTACACTGAAGCTTTCTTT,CASSPKSRGYTEAFF,many,TRBJ1-1,TRBV7-9,NA
TGTGCCAGCAGCTTAATTAATTCACCCCTCCACTTT,CASSLINSPLHF,many,TRBJ1-6,TRBV7-9,NA
TGTGCCAGCAGCCCCGACTACCCCTACGAGCAGTACTTC,CASSPDYPYEQYF,NA,TRBJ2-7,TRBV7-9,NA
TGTGCCAGCGGGGTGGAACGTAACTACGAGCAGTACTTC,CASGVERNYEQYF,many,TRBJ2-7,TRBV7-8,NA
TGTGCCAGTAGTCCACGCCGGACGGCCCGAGTTGAAGCTTTCTTT,CASSPRRTARVEAFF,many,TRBJ1-1,TRBV19,NA
TGTGCCACCAGTGATTCCCAGGGTAGCGGGGAAAAACTGTTTTTT,CATSDSQGSGEKLFF,NA,TRBJ1-4,TRBV24-1,NA
TGCAGTGCTAGAGGGACAGGGAAAGAGACCCAGTACTTC,CSARGTGKETQYF,many,TRBJ2-5,TRBV20-1,TRBD1
TGTGCCAGCAGCCCTGCAGTCAATGGTGGCTACACCTTC,CASSPAVNGGYTF,many,TRBJ1-2,TRBV7-2,NA
TGTGCCAGCTCACGCGCCCTAGCATCCGACGAGCAGTACTTC,CASSRALASDEQYF,many,TRBJ2-7,TRBV18,NA
TGTGCCAGCAGTTACTCGAAGGGGAAGAGCTCCTACAATGAGCAGTTCTTC,CASSYSKGKSSYNEQFF,many,TRBJ2-1,TRBV6-5,NA
TGTGCCAGCAGCGGACTAGAGGGCAATCAGCCCCAGCATTTT,CASSGLEGNQPQHF,once,TRBJ1-5,TRBV28,NA
TGTGCCAGCAATGGTGGTCTATACTCTGGAAACACCATATATTTT,CASNGGLYSGNTIYF,NA,TRBJ1-3,TRBV28,NA
TGTGCCAGCAAGGACGGGAGCTCCTACAATGAGCAGTTCTTC,CASKDGSSYNEQFF,many,TRBJ2-1,TRBV28,NA
TGTGCCAGCAGCGTAGACGTCAGCTTCTCTGGAAACACCATATATTTT,CASSVDVSFSGNTIYF,many,TRBJ1-3,TRBV9,NA
TGCAGTGCTGCGAGGGGTGCCGATTCAGGCGAGCAGTACTTC,CSAARGADSGEQYF,many,TRBJ2-7,TRBV20-1,NA
TGTGCCAGCAGTCCCCAGGTGGGGAGGGGGTACACCGGGGAGCTGTTTTTT,CASSPQVGRGYTGELFF,few,TRBJ2-2,TRBV28,NA
TGCAGTGCGAGAAGGCTAGCGGACTACAATGAGCAGTTCTTC,CSARRLADYNEQFF,many,TRBJ2-1,TRBV20-1,TRBD2
TGCGCCAGCAGAAGGACAGGGGGCCAAGAGACCCAGTACTTC,CASRRTGGQETQYF,few,TRBJ2-5,TRBV5-1,TRBD1
TGTGCCAGCAGCACTAGACTAGCGGGTTCCACAGATACGCAGTATTTT,CASSTRLAGSTDTQYF,NA,TRBJ2-3,TRBV7-9,TRBD2
TGTGCCAGCAGCGTACCCGGGGGCACTGAAGCTTTCTTT,CASSVPGGTEAFF,many,TRBJ1-1,TRBV9,NA
TGTGCCAGCAGTTCCCCGGGACACCCCTACAATGAGCAGTTCTTC,CASSSPGHPYNEQFF,many,TRBJ2-1,TRBV6-2/TRBV6-3,NA
TGCAGTGCTAGTGACTCACACTTAAACACCGGGGAGCTGTTTTTT,CSASDSHLNTGELFF,many,TRBJ2-2,TRBV20-1,NA
TGCGCCAGCAGCCAAGTTGGGACGCCGAACACTGAAGCTTTCTTT,CASSQVGTPNTEAFF,NA,TRBJ1-1,TRBV4-1,NA
TGTGCCAGCAGAGAGACTAGCGGGTCCAACAATGAGCAGTTCTTC,CASRETSGSNNEQFF,many,TRBJ2-1,TRBV12-3/TRBV12-4,TRBD2
TGCAGTGCTAGACGAAGTATGGGACTAGCGGGAGCCGAGCAGTACTTC,CSARRSMGLAGAEQYF,many,TRBJ2-7,TRBV20-1,TRBD2
TGTGCCAGCAGCTTCGGAGCTTCCCACGAGCAGTACTTC,CASSFGASHEQYF,many,TRBJ2-7,TRBV7-3,NA
TGTGCCAGCAGTTACGTGCTGGAACAAGAGACCCAGTACTTC,CASSYVLEQETQYF,few,TRBJ2-5,TRBV6-5,NA
TGTGCCAGCAGCTTGGGGGGGACAGGCGGATTCACCAGGCGCAATGAAAAACTGTTTTTT,CASSLGGTGGFTRRNEKLFF,many,TRBJ1-4,TRBV11-2,TRBD1
TGTGCCAGCAGTTTTCCCCTCGAGGACACTGAAGCTTTCTTT,CASSFPLEDTEAFF,few,TRBJ1-1,TRBV27,NA
TGTGCCAGTAGTATAGTGGGGTTGGGGGGCAAAGGGGCCAACGTCCTGACTTTC,CASSIVGLGGKGANVLTF,many,TRBJ2-6,TRBV19,NA
TGCGCCAGCAGCTTGGAAGGCAGGGGTGGAGATACGCAGTATTTT,CASSLEGRGGDTQYF,many,TRBJ2-3,TRBV5-1,NA
TGTGCCAGCAGGCGGGGTATCACTGAAGCTTTCTTT,CASRRGITEAFF,many,TRBJ1-1,TRBV6-1,NA
TGCAGTGCTAGAGATCCCGCCGGGTTCACTGAAGCTTTCTTT,CSARDPAGFTEAFF,many,TRBJ1-1,TRBV20-1,NA
TGCGCCAGCAGCTTGGGGGCCGAGCTTAATGAGCAGTTCTTC,CASSLGAELNEQFF,many,TRBJ2-1,TRBV5-1,NA
TGTGCCAGCAGCTTAGACGCTGAGCCCCAGCATTTT,CASSLDAEPQHF,many,TRBJ1-5,TRBV11-2,NA
TGTGCCAGCAGCTTGTTTTCCAGCGGGAGGGCAAACGACGAGCAGTACTTC,CASSLFSSGRANDEQYF,NA,TRBJ2-7,TRBV5-4,TRBD2
TGTGCCAGTAGTATTCTGACAGGGGTAGCAGATACGCAGTATTTT,CASSILTGVADTQYF,few,TRBJ2-3,TRBV19,TRBD1
TGTGCCAGCAGCCCACCGTGGGCGGGGCAGCTCAATGAGCAGTTCTTC,CASSPPWAGQLNEQFF,many,TRBJ2-1,TRBV7-8,NA
TGCGCCAGCAGCCAACGCACAGGGGTCGGGTATGGCTACACCTTC,CASSQRTGVGYGYTF,few,TRBJ1-2,TRBV4-3,TRBD1
TGTGCCAGCAGTCTGACAGGGGGCTTATCTGAGACCCAGTACTTC,CASSLTGGLSETQYF,NA,TRBJ2-5,TRBV28,TRBD1